A selection of T cell receptor beta chains follows, all from one sample in a study of cytomegalovirus exposure and HLA in healthy donors. Using immunoSEQ multiplex PCR, the repertoire was profiled, and TCRdb retains in-frame clones only, with some absent. The table has 76,000 or so clones, approximately 95% seen once. Sequenced: PBMCs. The receptors were gathered from a woman aged 18-29 years in good health and CMV-seropositive. CDR3s include the opening cysteine and the closing phenylalanine or tryptophan. Fields, in order: CDR3 DNA, CDR3 protein, clone size, V gene, CDR3 length, J gene, D gene. A D gene is named only where the DNA matches it firmly. Clone size, where shown, is once, few, many, or a class for clones that have expanded.

cdr3_nt: TGTGCCAGCAGCGTAGCTAGCGGGAGGGGAGCCACCGGGGAGCTGTTTTTT
cdr3_aa: CASSVASGRGATGELFF
clone_size: .
v_call: TRBV9
cdr3_length: 17
j_call: TRBJ2-2
d_call: TRBD2

cdr3_nt: TGTGCCACCAGCAGAGGGGCCTTGAGAGGAAACACCATATATTTT
cdr3_aa: CATSRGALRGNTIYF
clone_size: .
v_call: TRBV15
cdr3_length: 15
j_call: TRBJ1-3
d_call: .

cdr3_nt: TGCGCCAGCAGTGAGAGGTCCCTAGGCCACAATGAGCAGTTCTTC
cdr3_aa: CASSERSLGHNEQFF
clone_size: few
v_call: TRBV10-2
cdr3_length: 15
j_call: TRBJ2-1
d_call: .

cdr3_nt: TGTGCCAGCAGCTTGGCACAATATAGCAATCAGCCCCAGCATTTT
cdr3_aa: CASSLAQYSNQPQHF
clone_size: .
v_call: TRBV5-8
cdr3_length: 15
j_call: TRBJ1-5
d_call: .

cdr3_nt: TGTGCCAGTAATACGGGGGGCGCTAGGCAGCCCCAGCATTTT
cdr3_aa: CASNTGGARQPQHF
clone_size: .
v_call: TRBV19
cdr3_length: 14
j_call: TRBJ1-5
d_call: .

cdr3_nt: TGCAGCGTTGTGGCAGGGCGAATCTATACAGATACGCAGTATTTT
cdr3_aa: CSVVAGRIYTDTQYF
clone_size: once
v_call: TRBV29-1
cdr3_length: 15
j_call: TRBJ2-3
d_call: .

cdr3_nt: TGTGCCAGCAGACTAGGGGGAGCCAAAAACATTCAGTACTTC
cdr3_aa: CASRLGGAKNIQYF
clone_size: .
v_call: TRBV6-1
cdr3_length: 14
j_call: TRBJ2-4
d_call: .

cdr3_nt: TGTGCCAGCATCCTCGGACAGTATAGCAATCAGCCCCAGCATTTT
cdr3_aa: CASILGQYSNQPQHF
clone_size: .
v_call: TRBV6-1
cdr3_length: 15
j_call: TRBJ1-5
d_call: .

cdr3_nt: TGTGCCAGCAGCCGTAGCAGGGGTACGGGCTACACCTTC
cdr3_aa: CASSRSRGTGYTF
clone_size: .
v_call: TRBV9
cdr3_length: 13
j_call: TRBJ1-2
d_call: .

cdr3_nt: TGTGCCAGCGCTCGACAGCCGGGACAGGGGATCCACGAGCAGTACTTC
cdr3_aa: CASARQPGQGIHEQYF
clone_size: few
v_call: TRBV9
cdr3_length: 16
j_call: TRBJ2-7
d_call: TRBD1

cdr3_nt: TGTGCCAGCAGCCGGGGACAGCCAAGCTCCTACGAGCAGTACTTC
cdr3_aa: CASSRGQPSSYEQYF
clone_size: .
v_call: TRBV28
cdr3_length: 15
j_call: TRBJ2-7
d_call: TRBD1

cdr3_nt: TGTGCCACGCTACAGGGGGCTTGGACTGAAGCTTTCTTT
cdr3_aa: CATLQGAWTEAFF
clone_size: .
v_call: TRBV10-3
cdr3_length: 13
j_call: TRBJ1-1
d_call: TRBD1

cdr3_nt: TGTGCCAGCAGCTTAAATCAGGGGACGCACGAGCAGTACTTC
cdr3_aa: CASSLNQGTHEQYF
clone_size: once
v_call: TRBV7-9
cdr3_length: 14
j_call: TRBJ2-7
d_call: .

cdr3_nt: TGTGCCAGCAGTGAATGGGCAGGGGGCGAAGAGACCCAGTACTTC
cdr3_aa: CASSEWAGGEETQYF
clone_size: few
v_call: TRBV6-1
cdr3_length: 15
j_call: TRBJ2-5
d_call: TRBD1